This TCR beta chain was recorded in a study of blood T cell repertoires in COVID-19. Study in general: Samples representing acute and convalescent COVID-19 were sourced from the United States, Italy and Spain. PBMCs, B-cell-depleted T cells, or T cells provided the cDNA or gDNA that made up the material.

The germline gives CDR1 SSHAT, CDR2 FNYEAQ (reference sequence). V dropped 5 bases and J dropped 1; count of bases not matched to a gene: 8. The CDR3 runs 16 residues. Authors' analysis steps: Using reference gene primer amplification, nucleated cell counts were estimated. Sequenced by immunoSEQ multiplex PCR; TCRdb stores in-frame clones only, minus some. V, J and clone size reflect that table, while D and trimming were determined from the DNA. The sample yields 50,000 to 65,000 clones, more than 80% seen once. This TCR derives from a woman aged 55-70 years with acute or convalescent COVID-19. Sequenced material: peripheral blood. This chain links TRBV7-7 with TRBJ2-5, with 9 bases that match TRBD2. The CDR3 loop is CASSRAGGPSQETQYF. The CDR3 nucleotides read TGTGCCAGCAGCCGAGCGGGAGGCCCTAGCCAAGAGACCCAGTACTTC.